Following are 2 T cell receptor beta chains from one sample sequenced in a study of OX40 agonist ivuxolimab in advanced cancers. The method was immunoSEQ multiplex PCR; TCRdb's version includes in-frame clones alone and lacks a portion of them. The data show roughly 100,000 clones, with around 94% seen just once and around 0.25% held by the top ten. The sequences come from CD4+ or CD8+ T cells sorted from blood, collected in a trial of the OX40 agonist ivuxolimab. These receptors originate from an adult with an advanced solid tumor such as melanoma, head and neck, liver or kidney cancer.

The chain couples TRBV2 to TRBJ2-6, with 11 bases aligning to TRBD1. The CDR3 runs 13 residues. The V gene end was trimmed by 4 bases and the J gene end by 12 bases; junction bases not matched to a gene: 2. From germline, CDR1 is SNHLY and CDR2 FYNNEI. The CDR3 protein is CASSGTGGSVLTF. CDR3 DNA: TGTGCCAGCAGTGGGACAGGGGGCAGCGTCCTGACTTTC.

The rearrangement joins TRBV4-3 to TRBJ2-2, with no clear D. Germline values: CDR1 LGHNA, CDR2 YSLEER. There are 17 residues in the CDR3. V lost 0 bases and J lost 2, with 13 bases in between. The CDR3 loop is CASSQDLGGANTGELFF. In nucleotides, the CDR3 is TGCGCCAGCAGCCAAGATCTTGGTGGCGCCAACACCGGGGAGCTGTTTTTT.